The T cell receptor beta chain described here comes from a study of cytomegalovirus exposure and HLA in healthy donors. Germline V gene data show CDR1 as MNHEY and CDR2 as SVGAGI. This CDR3 is built from 13 residues. V lost 10 bases and J lost 2; bases outside the gene matches: 5. The PCR used 60 Vbeta and 13 Jbeta primers. In the original workflow: Later analysis identified tens of millions of unique TCR beta chains, about 11 million shared. This table comes from immunoSEQ multiplex PCR, and its TCRdb copy is limited to in-frame clones, with some not included. D and trimming were read from the DNA, whereas the V and J calls and clone size are those reported in that table. The table has around 68,000 clones, approximately 77% seen once; the top ten hold around 7.4%. This clone was counted a few times. Its target is unknown. Study-level results: High sensitivity and specificity were reportedly achieved when the classifier diagnosed cytomegalovirus status.

Input material: PBMCs. The chain employs TRBV6-5 and TRBJ2-3; TRBD2 matches at 8 bases. The clonotype originates from a woman aged 25 to 45 in good health and CMV-seropositive. The CDR3: CATTTSVTDTQYF. DNA of the CDR3: TGTGCCACTACGACTAGCGTCACAGATACGCAGTATTTT.